The T cell receptor beta chain described here comes from a study of lymphopenia after photon versus proton radiotherapy. This clone was found a few times. What it binds is unknown. Study conclusions and caveats: Larger post-nadir TCR diversity loss correlated inversely with survival in deceased patients. After lymphocyte nadir, photon-treated repertoires showed oligoclonal expansion, especially CD8+ Temra.

Using immunoSEQ multiplex PCR, the repertoire was profiled, and TCRdb retains in-frame clones only, with some absent. The profile shows roughly 64,000 clones, about 85% of them singletons. Germline assignment: CDR1 MNHEY and CDR2 SVGAGI. The germline V and J ends were trimmed by 5 bases and 1 base, with 9 bases remaining between them. The CDR3 loop spans 14 amino acids. Sequences were derived from peripheral blood, sampled from a patient treated with proton-based radiotherapy. V gene TRBV6-5 combines with J gene TRBJ1-5; D is possibly TRBD1 (5 bases). The source is an elderly man with esophageal cancer. The CDR3 loop reads CASSIRDSNQPQHF. The DNA for the CDR3 is TGTGCCAGCAGTATACGGGACAGCAATCAGCCCCAGCATTTT.